This TCR beta chain was sequenced during a study of blood T cell repertoires in COVID-19 (dated by TCRdb to about 2020). Context from the whole study: Samples from collaborators originated in the United States, Italy and Spain and spanned both the acute and convalescent phases of COVID-19. Subjects who had been exposed to COVID-19, were actively infected with it, or had recovered from it provided the deeply sampled blood TCRbeta repertoires that made up the dataset. Samples were obtained from the ongoing ImmuneRACE study (first 160 participants) and from over 1,000 subjects provided by 6 global collaborators. Where available, HLA class I and class II types were obtained from metadata supplied by the sample provider rather than from assay-based typing. Sample metadata almost always included a de-identified subject ID, COVID-19 status, age in years and sex. The repertoires were released in a freely available public database meant as a resource for research on the immune response to SARS-CoV-2. The material from the prospective study consisted of cDNA or gDNA derived from T cells, B-cell-depleted T cells, or PBMCs. General study outcomes and caveats: The amount of clinical and demographic metadata varied by source and participant and was provided uncurated.

TCRbeta CDR3 regions were amplified from genomic DNA using the immunoSEQ Assay, a bias-controlled multiplex PCR. The source study handled its data this way. Nucleated cell counts per sample were estimated from amplification of reference gene primers within the assay. To quantify the absolute abundance of each unique TCRbeta CDR3 rearrangement, sequence reads were collapsed and filtered. For each sample, productive Simpson clonality was calculated as the square root of Simpson's diversity index over productive rearrangements. TCRdb limited this immuneACCESS table to in-frame rearrangements with V and J called. A share of clones is missing; checked studies link under half to unresolved V genes, and the rest is unexplained. That table is the source of V, J and clone size, and D and trimming were worked out from the DNA. This sample has 150,000 to 200,000 clones in its table, and approximately 86% of those were observed once. Approximately 3.5% of the sample comes from the top ten.

This clone has more than one count but fewer than ten. Its antigen is not yet known. Qualities for individual bases were not recorded, and no much larger clone is one base off. CDR3 length: 14 amino acids, cysteine to phenylalanine. The DNA shown is the 42-base CDR3, in frame from base 1. As encoded in the germline V gene, CDR1 is SGHRS while CDR2 is YFSETQ. V was cut back by 4 bases and J by 7 bases, leaving a gap of 14 bases between them. Collaborating institutions collected whole blood in K2EDTA tubes following their own protocols. For TCRbeta analysis, collaborators shipped samples as frozen whole blood, isolated PBMCs, or DNA extracted from either of those sample types.

The chain was built from TRBV5-1 and TRBJ2-2; perhaps TRBD1 is the D gene, with 6 bases matching. This TCR was sampled from a man between 65 and 79 years old with acute or convalescent COVID-19. The sample comprised peripheral blood. The CDR3 corresponds to CASSVQGYHGELFF. The sequence in DNA is TGCGCCAGCAGCGTGCAGGGGTATCACGGGGAGCTGTTTTTT.